The clone carrying this T cell receptor beta chain was seen a handful of times. No antigen is known for it. Amplification of TCR beta CDR3 regions used RNA as the template. The TCR CDR3 first-round RT-PCR relied on the HTBI primer set. Via MiXCR, TCRdb re-called the multiplex PCR reads, giving one row per CDR3 protein. The profile shows about 560,000 distinct CDR3 sequences, around 15% of them singletons. This record comes from a study of T cells in Graves' hyperthyroidism and ophthalmopathy. The V and J ends lost 3 bases and 5 bases respectively, with 16 bases between them. CDR3 size: 15 residues. CDR1 DFQATT and CDR2 SNEGSKA come from the germline V gene (reference sequence). The study's findings and limits: Model predictions of ophthalmopathy came a median around 6.5 months before onset.

The definition of stable Graves' hyperthyroidism was no ophthalmopathy progression within 18 months. Clinicians diagnosed patients from clinical symptoms, serum thyroxine and TRAb, thyroid ultrasound and orbital computed tomography. Source material: blood. The source of this sequence is a young woman with Graves' hyperthyroidism. The V gene is TRBV20-1, the J gene TRBJ2-2, with D maybe TRBD2 (6 bases). CDR3 in amino acids: CSARSAGWGTGELFF. The CDR3 nucleotides are TGCAGTGCTAGGAGTGCGGGGTGGGGGACCGGGGAGCTGTTTTTT.